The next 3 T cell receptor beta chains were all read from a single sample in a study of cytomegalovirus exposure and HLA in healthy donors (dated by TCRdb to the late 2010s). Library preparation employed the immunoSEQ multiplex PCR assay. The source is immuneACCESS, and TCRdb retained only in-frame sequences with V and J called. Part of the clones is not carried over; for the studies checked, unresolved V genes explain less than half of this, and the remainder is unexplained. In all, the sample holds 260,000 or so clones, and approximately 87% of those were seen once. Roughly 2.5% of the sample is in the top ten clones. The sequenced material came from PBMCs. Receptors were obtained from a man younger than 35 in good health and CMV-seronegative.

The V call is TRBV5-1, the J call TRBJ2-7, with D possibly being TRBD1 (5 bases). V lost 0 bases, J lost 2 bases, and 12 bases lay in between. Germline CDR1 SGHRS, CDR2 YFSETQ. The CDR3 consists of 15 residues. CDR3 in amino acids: CASSLGADRAYEQYF. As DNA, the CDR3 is TGCGCCAGCAGCTTGGGGGCTGACAGAGCCTACGAGCAGTACTTC. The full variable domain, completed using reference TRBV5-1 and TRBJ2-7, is KAGVTQTPRYLIKTRGQQVTLSCSPISGHRSVSWYQQTPGQGLQFLFEYFSETQRNKGNFPGRFSGRQFSNSRSEMNVSTLELGDSALYLCASSLGADRAYEQYFGPGTRLTVT.

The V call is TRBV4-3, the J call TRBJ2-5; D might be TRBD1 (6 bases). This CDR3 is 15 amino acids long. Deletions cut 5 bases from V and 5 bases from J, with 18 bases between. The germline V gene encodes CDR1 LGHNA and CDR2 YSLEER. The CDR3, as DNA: TGCGCCAGCAGCGTGGATTGGGGGCCCTATGAGACCCAGTACTTC. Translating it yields CASSVDWGPYETQYF.

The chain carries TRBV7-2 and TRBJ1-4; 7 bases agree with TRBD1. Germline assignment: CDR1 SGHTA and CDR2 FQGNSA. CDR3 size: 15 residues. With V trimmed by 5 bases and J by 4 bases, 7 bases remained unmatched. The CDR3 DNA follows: TGTGCCAGCAGCCAGCAGACAGGGCATAATGAAAAACTGTTTTTT. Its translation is CASSQQTGHNEKLFF.